This TCR beta chain was obtained from a study of patients and donors after allogeneic stem cell transplantation. The CDR3 consists of 14 residues. The V end was cut by 2 bases, the J end by 6 bases, with 10 bases between. CDR1 is MNHEY, CDR2 SMNVEV, per germline (reference sequence). TCRdb itself ran the RT-PCR reads through MiXCR, one entry per CDR3 protein. The sample has 65,000 to 80,000 distinct CDR3 sequences; more than 20% are singletons. Sequencing was carried out using blood, either unsorted or a sorted T cell fraction (not recorded which). This sequence was found in a human donor who was either an allogeneic HSCT recipient or a stem cell or donor lymphocyte infusion donor (not recorded which). It is not recorded whose cells these are; they may come from a transplant donor. The rearrangement uses TRBV27 and TRBJ1-4; D unclear. CDR3 in amino acids: CASSLLGGDEKLFF. The CDR3 DNA sequence: TGTGCCAGCAGTTTACTGGGAGGCGATGAAAAACTGTTTTTT.